One T cell receptor (beta chain) is described in this entry. What it binds is unknown. This sample was taken from a study of OX40 agonist ivuxolimab in advanced cancers. On the study more broadly: Ivuxolimab was administered intravenously to patients at 0.01 to 10 mg/kg every 2 weeks. A history of anti-PD-1, anti-PD-L1 or anti-CTLA-4 therapy was acceptable, and over 35% had some.

Germline V gene sequence: CDR1 SGHNT, CDR2 YYREEE (reference sequence). The CDR3 totals 15 residues. J was trimmed by 5 bases and V by 4 bases; bases with no gene match: 6. Study-wide findings and caveats: Researchers report that CD8+ T cells had, on average, more expanded clones than CD4+.

The repertoire was sequenced with immunoSEQ multiplex PCR; TCRdb's copy has only in-frame clones and lacks some. Of 150,000 to 180,000 clones in the sample, 90% to 95% were seen once. The chain recombines TRBV5-4 with TRBJ2-7; 13 bases line up with TRBD2. This receptor was identified in an adult with an advanced solid tumor such as melanoma, head and neck, liver or kidney cancer. The specimen comprised CD4+ or CD8+ T cells sorted from blood, sampled in a trial of the OX40 agonist ivuxolimab. In DNA form, the CDR3 reads TGTGCCAGCAGCCTACGGACTAGCGGGGGAGACGAGCAGTACTTC. Translation gives CASSLRTSGGDEQYF.